Included here is one TCR beta chain sequence, with context. Its target is not known. The source of the sample is a study of T cells in Graves' hyperthyroidism and ophthalmopathy. Amplification yielded TCR beta CDR3 regions, with RNA transcripts as the source. First-round RT-PCR targeting the TCR CDR3 was performed with the HTBI primer set. Each CDR3 protein is one row after TCRdb ran MiXCR on the multiplex PCR reads. The repertoire includes 500,000 or so distinct CDR3 sequences, 17% of them detected once, and approximately 15% sits in the top ten. Germline CDR1 reads MGHRA; CDR2 reads YSYEKL. J was trimmed by 4 bases and V by 1 base; bases with no gene match: 6. The CDR3 runs 16 residues. The study, taken as a whole, reports: Using 13 V-J features, a model discriminated ophthalmopathy from stable hyperthyroidism. The model predicted ophthalmopathy a median roughly six months before onset.

Individuals with ophthalmopathy presented a Clinical Activity Score of at least 3, a NOSPECS grade of at least 4 and a duration under 3 months. Uncontrolled infection, other autoimmune disease, pregnancy or lactation barred patients from enrollment. This clonotype was sampled from a young woman with Graves' ophthalmopathy. The V and J genes are TRBV4-1 and TRBJ1-4; TRBD1 matches at 7 bases. The sample consisted of blood. This chain's CDR3 is CASSQGPGTVNEKLFF. CDR3 sequence (DNA): TGCGCCAGCAGCCAAGGCCCCGGGACAGTTAATGAAAAACTGTTTTTT.